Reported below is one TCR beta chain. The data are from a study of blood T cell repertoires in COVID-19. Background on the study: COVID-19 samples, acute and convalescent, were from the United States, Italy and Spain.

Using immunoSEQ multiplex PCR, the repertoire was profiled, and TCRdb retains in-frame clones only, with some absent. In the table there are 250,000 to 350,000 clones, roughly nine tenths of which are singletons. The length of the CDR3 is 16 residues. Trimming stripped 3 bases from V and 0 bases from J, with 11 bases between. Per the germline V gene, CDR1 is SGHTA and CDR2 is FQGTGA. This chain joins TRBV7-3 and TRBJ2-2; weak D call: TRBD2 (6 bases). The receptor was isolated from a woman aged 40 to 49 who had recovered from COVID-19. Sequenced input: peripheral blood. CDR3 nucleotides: TGTGCCAGCAGCTTGTACGGCGGGGCGAACACCGGGGAGCTGTTTTTT. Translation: CASSLYGGANTGELFF.